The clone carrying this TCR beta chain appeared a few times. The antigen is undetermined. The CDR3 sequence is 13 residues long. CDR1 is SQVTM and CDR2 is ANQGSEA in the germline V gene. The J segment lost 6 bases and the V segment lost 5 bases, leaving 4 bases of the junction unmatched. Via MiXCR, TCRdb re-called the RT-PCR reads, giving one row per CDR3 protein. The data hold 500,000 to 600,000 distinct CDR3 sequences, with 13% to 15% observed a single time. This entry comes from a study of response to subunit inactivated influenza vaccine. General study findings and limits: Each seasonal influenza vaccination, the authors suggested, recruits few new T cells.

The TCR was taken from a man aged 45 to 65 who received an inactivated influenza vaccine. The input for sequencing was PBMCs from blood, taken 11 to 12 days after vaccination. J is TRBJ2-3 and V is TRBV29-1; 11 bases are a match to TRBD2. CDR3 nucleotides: TGCAGCGTTTCCCTAGCGGGAGGTGATACGCAGTATTTT. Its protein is CSVSLAGGDTQYF.